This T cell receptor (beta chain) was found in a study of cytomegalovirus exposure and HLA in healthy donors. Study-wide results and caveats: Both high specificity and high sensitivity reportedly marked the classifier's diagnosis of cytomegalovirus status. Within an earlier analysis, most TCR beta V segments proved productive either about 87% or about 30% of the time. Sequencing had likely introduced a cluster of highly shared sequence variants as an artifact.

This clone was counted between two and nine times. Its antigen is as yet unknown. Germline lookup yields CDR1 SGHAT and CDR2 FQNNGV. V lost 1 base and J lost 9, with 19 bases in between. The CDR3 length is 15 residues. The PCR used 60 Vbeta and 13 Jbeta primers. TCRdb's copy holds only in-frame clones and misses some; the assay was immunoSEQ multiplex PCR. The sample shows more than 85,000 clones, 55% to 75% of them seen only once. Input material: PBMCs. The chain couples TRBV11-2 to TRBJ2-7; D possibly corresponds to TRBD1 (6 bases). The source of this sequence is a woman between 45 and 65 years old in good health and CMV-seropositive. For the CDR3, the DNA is TGTGCCAGCAGCTTAGTTTCGGACAGTGGATTTGGGCAGTACTTC. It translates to CASSLVSDSGFGQYF.